Each of the 15 T cell receptor beta chains below was sequenced from the same sample in a study of blood T cells in healthy people across ages. With a J-beta primer mix and a sample-barcoded 5' primer, a second PCR ran roughly 6 to 11 cycles. In TCRdb, the 5' RACE reads were re-called with MiXCR into one record per CDR3 protein. Here the sample spans 850,000 to 1,100,000 distinct CDR3 sequences, around two fifths being singletons. Sequencing was done on a sample of blood. All receptors derive from a young man in good health.

This clonotype was seen more than once but under ten times. The V call is TRBV27, the J call TRBJ2-1, with D tentatively TRBD1 (5 bases). The CDR3 has 13 residues. Trimming left V 6 bases short and J 7 bases short, with 13 bases between. Germline V lookup: CDR1 MNHEY, CDR2 SMNVEV (reference sequence). Here the CDR3 DNA reads TGTGCCAGCAGGGCAGGGCGGTTGAATGAGCAGTTCTTC. It codes for CASRAGRLNEQFF.

The rearrangement uses TRBV7-2 and TRBJ2-5; 10 nucleotides agree with TRBD2. After removal of 5 bases from V and 0 bases from J, the junction contained 12 bases not matched to a gene. This CDR3 comprises 18 residues. The germline V gene has CDR1 SGHTA and CDR2 FQGNSA. CDR3 amino acids: CASSPLSSGGLYQETQYF. CDR3 DNA sequence: TGTGCCAGCAGCCCGTTATCTAGCGGGGGCCTGTACCAAGAGACCCAGTACTTC.

The genes are TRBV7-3 and TRBJ2-3, with a tentative D call TRBD2 (6 bases). This CDR3 has 17 residues. Germline V lookup: CDR1 SGHTA, CDR2 FQGTGA. Trimming pared 2 bases from V and 2 bases from J, leaving 17 bases between. This CDR3 is CASSLYVSAGFTDTQYF. The CDR3 DNA reads as TGTGCCAGCAGCTTATACGTGTCGGCGGGGTTCACAGATACGCAGTATTTT.

This clonotype was seen only a few times. The chain is built from TRBV7-9 and TRBJ1-1; 7 bases line up with TRBD1. The CDR3 has 13 amino acids. V lost 2 bases to trimming and J lost 10 bases; unmatched junction nucleotides: 7. Germline CDR1 is SEHNR and CDR2 is FQNEAQ (reference sequence). Written as DNA, the CDR3 is TGTGCCAGCAGCTTAAGGACCCAGGGGGGAGCTTTCTTT. Its translation is CASSLRTQGGAFF.

This clonotype was counted between two and nine times. The V and J genes are TRBV11-2 and TRBJ1-5; D gene unclear. The germline V gene encodes CDR1 SGHAT and CDR2 FQNNGV. The CDR3 contains 14 residues. Trimming took 2 bases from V and 7 from J, leaving 12 bases between them. The CDR3 DNA reads TGTGCCAGCAGCTTACTGAACGGAGCCCAGCCCCAGCATTTT. It is translated as CASSLLNGAQPQHF.

V is TRBV3-1 and J is TRBJ2-7; possibly TRBD2 for D (7 bases). The CDR3 is 15 residues long. Trimming took 7 bases from V and 3 from J, leaving 19 bases between them. Germline lookup yields CDR1 LGHDT and CDR2 YNNKEL (reference sequence). The CDR3 DNA is TGTGCCAGCACCACCAGGTCGGGGGGCGTCTACGAGCAGTACTTC. Its protein product is CASTTRSGGVYEQYF.

The V call is TRBV3-1, the J call TRBJ1-2, with a possible D match to TRBD1 (5 bases). Per the germline V gene, CDR1 is LGHDT and CDR2 is YNNKEL (reference sequence). CDR3 length equals 13 residues. The V and J ends lost 3 bases and 10 bases respectively, with 15 bases between them. The CDR3 DNA sequence: TGTGCCAGCAGCCAGGCACTGCAGGGTGACTACACCTTC. Amino acid sequence: CASSQALQGDYTF.

This clonotype was detected many times. The chain combines TRBV20-1 with TRBJ2-1, with 9 bases aligning to TRBD2. The CDR3 has 14 amino acids. CDR1 DFQATT and CDR2 SNEGSKA come from the germline V gene (reference sequence). V trimming: 5 bases; J trimming: 2 bases; junction bases outside the gene matches: 4. For the CDR3, the DNA is TGCAGTGCTCCCCTAGCGGGAACCTACAATGAGCAGTTCTTC. As protein: CSAPLAGTYNEQFF.

The V gene is TRBV20-1, the J gene TRBJ2-3, with D perhaps being TRBD1 or TRBD2 (6 bases each). The CDR3 extends over 16 amino acids. Deletions cut 5 bases from V and 2 bases from J, with 20 bases between. CDR1 and CDR2 from the germline V gene are DFQATT and SNEGSKA (reference sequence). CDR3 residues: CSAAPFRGAVTDTQYF. In DNA form, the CDR3 reads TGCAGTGCTGCCCCGTTTAGGGGGGCTGTCACAGATACGCAGTATTTT.

V gene TRBV20-1 combines with J gene TRBJ2-3; D may be TRBD2 (6 bases). Germline CDR1 reads DFQATT; CDR2 reads SNEGSKA (reference sequence). Trimming removed 5 bases at V and 9 bases at J, with 21 bases between. The CDR3 has 14 residues. The CDR3: CSARRGAGSVTQYF. In DNA, the CDR3 is TGCAGTGCTCGGAGGGGAGCGGGCTCAGTCACGCAGTATTTT.

Of note for this clonotype: It may be a read error: a sequence one base away is much more abundant. V and J are TRBV5-1 and TRBJ2-4; D is undetermined. The CDR3 totals 14 residues. The germline V gene encodes CDR1 SGHRS and CDR2 YFSETQ. V was pared by 5 bases and J by 13 bases, with 22 bases between. The DNA for the CDR3 is TGCGCCAGCAGTGGTCTAAGCTCCTACAATGAGCAGTACTTC. Translated: CASSGLSSYNEQYF.

Only a few counts were recorded for this clonotype. The V gene is TRBV3-2, the J gene TRBJ2-7. TRBV3-2 is deemed a pseudogene. The CDR3 runs 12 residues. The CDR3 loop reads CASSQEWYEQYF. The CDR3 DNA reads TGTGCCAGCAGCCAAGAATGGTACGAGCAGTACTTC.

This clonotype was counted ten times or more. The rearrangement uses TRBV6-5 and TRBJ2-3, with a weak D call TRBD2 (6 bases). V gave up 2 bases and J gave up 6 bases, with 12 bases separating them. The CDR3 covers 14 residues. Germline V CDR1 and CDR2: MNHEY, SVGAGI. In nucleotides, the CDR3 is TGTGCCAGCAGTTACGAACTAGCCCCGGATACGCAGTATTTT. The encoded protein is CASSYELAPDTQYF.

The chain links TRBV24-1 to TRBJ2-5; the D is unclear. The CDR3 runs 13 residues. Germline-derived CDR1 and CDR2 are KGHDR and SFDVKD. Trimming stripped 3 bases from V and 1 base from J, with 5 bases between. The CDR3 nucleotides are TGTGCCACCAGTGATGTATCCCAAGAGACCCAGTACTTC. Translating gives CATSDVSQETQYF.

The CDR3 sequence: CSVSGYYNEQYF. The CDR3 region has the DNA TGCAGCGTTTCGGGCTACTACAATGAGCAGTACTTC. The chain uses TRBV29-1 and TRBJ2-7, with D unresolved. Germline V gives CDR1 SQVTM, CDR2 ANQGSEA. V was cut by 5 bases and J by 7 bases, with 15 bases left in between. This CDR3 is 12 amino acids long.